This record concerns one T cell receptor beta chain sequence. The assay was immunoSEQ multiplex PCR, and TCRdb's table has in-frame clones only and misses some. This sample yields around 280,000 clones, of which 75% to 90% are seen a single time; around 1.7% belongs to the top ten. Germline CDR1 and CDR2: SGDLS and YYNGEE. Trimming pared 4 bases from V and 4 bases from J, leaving 14 bases between. The CDR3 loop spans 14 amino acids. This entry is derived from a study of blood T cell repertoires in COVID-19. Study as a whole: From the United States, Italy and Spain came samples of acute and convalescent COVID-19.

Study members were between about 18 and 89 years old and lived in fewer than 30 US regions. Two negative PCRs, clearance, or symptom resolution had been documented for recovered Cohort 3 donors. Source material: PBMCs or T cells enriched from blood (not recorded which). The chain links TRBV9 to TRBJ1-2; D gene uncertain. This clonotype was obtained from a woman aged 40-49 years who had recovered from COVID-19. The CDR3 bases are TGTGCCAGCAGCCCCAGAGGGCAGTTCTATGGCTACACCTTC. Amino acids: CASSPRGQFYGYTF.